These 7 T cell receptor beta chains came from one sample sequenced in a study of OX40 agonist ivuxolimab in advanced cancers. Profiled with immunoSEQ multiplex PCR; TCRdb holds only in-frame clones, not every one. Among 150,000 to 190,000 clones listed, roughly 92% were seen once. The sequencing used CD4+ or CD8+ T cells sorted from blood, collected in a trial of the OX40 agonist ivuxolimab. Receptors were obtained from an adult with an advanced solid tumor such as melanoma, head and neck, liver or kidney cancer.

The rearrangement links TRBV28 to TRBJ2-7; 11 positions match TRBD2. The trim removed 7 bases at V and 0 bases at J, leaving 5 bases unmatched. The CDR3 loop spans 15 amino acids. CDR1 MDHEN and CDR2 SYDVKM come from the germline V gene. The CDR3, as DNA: TGTGCCAGCACCGCGGGACTAGCGGCCTCCTACGAGCAGTACTTC. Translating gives CASTAGLAASYEQYF.

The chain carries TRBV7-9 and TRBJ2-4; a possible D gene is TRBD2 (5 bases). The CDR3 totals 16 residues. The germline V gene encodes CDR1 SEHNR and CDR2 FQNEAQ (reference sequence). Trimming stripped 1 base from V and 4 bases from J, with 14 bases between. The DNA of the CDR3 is TGTGCCAGCAGCTTAGGTTCCCGGGATCTAAAAAACATTCAGTACTTC. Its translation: CASSLGSRDLKNIQYF.

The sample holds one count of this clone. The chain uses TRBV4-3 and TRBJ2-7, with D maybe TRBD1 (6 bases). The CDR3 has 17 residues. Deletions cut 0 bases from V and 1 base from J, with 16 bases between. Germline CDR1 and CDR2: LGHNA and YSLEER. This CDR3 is CASSQDGPGRGSYEQYF. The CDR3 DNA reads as TGCGCCAGCAGCCAAGATGGGCCCGGTAGGGGGTCCTACGAGCAGTACTTC.

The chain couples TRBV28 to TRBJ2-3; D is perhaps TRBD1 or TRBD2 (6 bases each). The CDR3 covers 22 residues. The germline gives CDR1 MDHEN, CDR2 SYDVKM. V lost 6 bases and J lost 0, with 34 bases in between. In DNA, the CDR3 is TGTGCCAGCAGCCTCCGCCTGGGGGGCCGAGGGAGCTTGAGGACTAGCACAGATACGCAGTATTTT. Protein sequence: CASSLRLGGRGSLRTSTDTQYF.

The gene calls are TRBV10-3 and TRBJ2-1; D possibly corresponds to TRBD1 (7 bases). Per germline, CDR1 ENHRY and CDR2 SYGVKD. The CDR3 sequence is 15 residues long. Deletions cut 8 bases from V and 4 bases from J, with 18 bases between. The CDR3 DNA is TGTGCCATCCAGGGGGGAAGGGCTACTTACAATGAGCAGTTCTTC. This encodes CAIQGGRATYNEQFF.

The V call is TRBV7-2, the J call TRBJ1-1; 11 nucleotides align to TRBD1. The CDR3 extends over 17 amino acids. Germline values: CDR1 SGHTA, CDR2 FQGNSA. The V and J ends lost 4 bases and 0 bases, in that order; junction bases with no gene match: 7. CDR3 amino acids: CASSSLPGQGVNTEAFF. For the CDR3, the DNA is TGTGCCAGCAGCTCCCTTCCGGGACAGGGGGTGAACACTGAAGCTTTCTTT.

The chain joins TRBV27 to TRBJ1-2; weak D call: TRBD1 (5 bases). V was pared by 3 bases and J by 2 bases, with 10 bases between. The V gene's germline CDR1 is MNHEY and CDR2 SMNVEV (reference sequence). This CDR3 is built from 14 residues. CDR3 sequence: CASSFRAGNYGYTF. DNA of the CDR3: TGTGCCAGCAGTTTTCGGGCAGGGAACTATGGCTACACCTTC.